The 20 T cell receptor beta chains listed next were all sequenced from one sample in a study of cytotoxic CD8 clonotypes in ibrutinib-treated CLL (dated by TCRdb to the early 2020s). The receptor library was made with the immunoSEQ multiplex PCR assay. TCRdb provides this immuneACCESS table in a form limited to in-frame rearrangements. Some clones are lacking; in checked studies, under half of them reflect an unresolved V gene, and why the rest are absent is not known. The sample profile shows fewer than 400,000 clones; about 61% of them were found once. Around 6.5% of the sample comes from the top ten. The sample was PBMCs, taken after 36 months of ibrutinib treatment. The receptors here all came from a human donor with chronic lymphocytic leukemia.

The V and J genes are TRBV5-8 and TRBJ2-5; 9 bases are a match to TRBD2. Per germline, CDR1 SGHTS and CDR2 YDEGEE. This CDR3 spans 19 amino acids. V lost 2 bases to trimming and J lost 4 bases; unmatched junction nucleotides: 18. CDR3 protein: CASSFIVAYSGRGRETQYF. DNA for the CDR3: TGTGCCAGCAGCTTTATCGTAGCCTATAGCGGGAGAGGCAGAGAGACCCAGTACTTC.

The J gene is TRBJ1-5, the V gene TRBV2, with a weak D call TRBD1 (6 bases). The CDR3 is 15 amino acids. Germline values: CDR1 SNHLY, CDR2 FYNNEI. V was clipped by 6 bases and J by 0 bases, with 12 bases between them. CDR3 residues: CASSKDRNSNQPQHF. As DNA, the CDR3 is TGTGCCAGCAGCAAAGACAGGAATAGCAATCAGCCCCAGCATTTT.

In the case of this clone: This CDR3 is also generated by other DNA sequences in the sample. V gene TRBV2 combines with J gene TRBJ2-5, with D perhaps TRBD1 (5 bases). The ends were cut back, 7 bases at V and 2 bases at J, with 11 bases in the middle. This CDR3 contains 13 residues. CDR1 SNHLY and CDR2 FYNNEI come from the germline V gene. CDR3 in DNA: TGTGCCAGCACAAAAGACAGACAAGAGACCCAGTACTTC. Translation gives CASTKDRQETQYF.

V is TRBV18 and J is TRBJ1-5; D is unresolved. The V end was cut by 0 bases, the J end by 5 bases, with 8 bases between. The CDR3 contains 14 residues. Germline CDR1 and CDR2: KGHSH and LQKENI. The chain's CDR3 is CASSPPRADQPQHF. CDR3 DNA: TGTGCCAGCTCACCACCTAGGGCCGATCAGCCCCAGCATTTT. The full variable domain, with the rest looked up from reference TRBV18 and TRBJ1-5, is NAGVMQNPRHLVRRRGQEARLRCSPMKGHSHVYWYRQLPEEGLKFMVYLQKENIIDESGMPKERFSAEFPKEGPSILRIQQVVRGDSAAYFCASSPPRADQPQHFGDGTRLSIL.

The chain employs TRBV4-1 and TRBJ2-7; 9 bases map to TRBD2. The CDR3 runs to 16 residues. The ends lost 0 bases at V and 4 bases at J; junction bases unmatched: 7. Germline CDR1 reads MGHRA; CDR2 reads YSYEKL. The CDR3 nucleotides read TGCGCCAGCAGCCAAGAAGTGGCGGGGGGGCGGTACGAGCAGTACTTC. Protein: CASSQEVAGGRYEQYF.

Of note for this clone: At one end, the junction sequence differs from germline, possibly due to a read error. This chain uses TRBV7-6 with TRBJ1-3; the D is unclear. Germline V gene sequence: CDR1 SGHVS, CDR2 FNYEAQ. This CDR3 region has 10 residues. The CDR3 here is CASSIQDSNF. For the CDR3, the DNA is TGTGCCAGCAGCATTCAGGACTCAAACTTT.

This clone appeared once. The chain employs TRBV5-1 and TRBJ2-4; no definite D call. The germline V and J ends were trimmed by 0 bases and 0 bases, with 13 bases remaining between them. Germline V gives CDR1 SGHRS, CDR2 YFSETQ. This CDR3 comprises 17 residues. In DNA, the CDR3 is TGCGCCAGCAGCTTGGTAGGTGCTTCCCAAGCCAAAAACATTCAGTACTTC. Translated, it gives CASSLVGASQAKNIQYF.

CDR3 DNA sequence: TGTGCCATCAGTGCCCATCCTCAGCGGGCCACAGATACGCAGTATTTT. The encoded protein is CAISAHPQRATDTQYF. This chain joins TRBV10-3 and TRBJ2-3; tentative D call: TRBD2 (6 bases). Germline lookup yields CDR1 ENHRY and CDR2 SYGVKD. V gave up 4 bases and J gave up 2 bases, with 16 bases separating them. The CDR3 loop spans 16 amino acids.

The chain joins TRBV7-9 to TRBJ1-2; no clear D. The CDR3 consists of 14 residues. V was trimmed by 3 bases and J by 1 base, leaving 9 bases between them. Germline V gene data show CDR1 as SEHNR and CDR2 as FQNEAQ (reference sequence). The CDR3 coding sequence is TGTGCCAGCAGCTTCGGCGATAATAACTATGGCTACACCTTC. Encoded protein: CASSFGDNNYGYTF. Full variable domain (missing parts from reference TRBV7-9 and TRBJ1-2): DTGVSQNPRHKITKRGQNVTFRCDPISEHNRLYWYRQTLGQGPEFLTYFQNEAQLEKSRLLSDRFSAERPKGSFSTLEIQRTEQGDSAMYLCASSFGDNNYGYTFGSGTRLTVV.

This chain joins TRBV7-3 and TRBJ2-3, with 8 bases that match TRBD2. The CDR3 sequence is 15 residues long. Trimming at V came to 2 bases and at J to 9 bases, leaving 10 bases not matched to a gene. Germline loops: CDR1 SGHTA, CDR2 FQGTGA. CDR3 sequence: CASSLDGRAGETQYF. The CDR3 nucleotides read TGTGCCAGCAGCTTAGACGGTCGAGCGGGGGAAACGCAGTATTTT.

V usage is TRBV7-2 and J usage is TRBJ2-3, with no clear D. The CDR3 sequence is 14 residues long. Germline values: CDR1 SGHTA, CDR2 FQGNSA. This chain's CDR3 is CGTSLGATTDTQYF. The DNA for the CDR3 is TGTGGCACCTCGCTAGGAGCAACCACAGATACGCAGTATTTT.

This clone showed up just a few times. The V call is TRBV4-3, the J call TRBJ2-1; TRBD2 aligns across 9 bases. Germline assignment: CDR1 LGHNA and CDR2 YSLEER. The CDR3 spans 16 residues. V gave up 1 base and J gave up 6 bases; unmatched junction bases: 7. CDR3 region: CASSQGLGREGNEQFF. The DNA of the CDR3 is TGCGCCAGCAGCCAAGGCTTAGGGCGGGAGGGCAATGAGCAGTTCTTC.

V gene TRBV5-1 combines with J gene TRBJ2-7; D unresolved. The germline V and J ends were trimmed by 4 bases and 3 bases, with 8 bases remaining between them. The CDR3 is 12 residues long. Germline-derived CDR1 and CDR2 are SGHRS and YFSETQ. CDR3 protein: CASSKDRYEQYF. The CDR3 DNA reads as TGCGCCAGCAGCAAGGACCGCTACGAGCAGTACTTC.

This clone has just a few counts. The chain joins TRBV11-2 to TRBJ2-7; a weak D match, TRBD2 (5 bases). Germline CDR1 SGHAT, CDR2 FQNNGV. Trimming shortened V by 5 bases and J by 3 bases, and 17 bases separated the two germline ends. The CDR3 loop spans 15 amino acids. The CDR3 spells CASSLTRGRGYEQYF. The CDR3 DNA reads TGTGCCAGCAGCCTCACGAGAGGGAGAGGCTACGAGCAGTACTTC.

This clone turned up a few times. The J gene is TRBJ2-7, the V gene TRBV2, with TRBD1 identical over 8 bases. Trimming took 4 bases from V and 6 from J; bases not matched to a gene: 8. Looked up from germline, CDR1 is SNHLY and CDR2 is FYNNEI. The CDR3 loop spans 14 amino acids. CDR3 residues: CASSVDRGRGEQYF. The CDR3 region has the DNA TGTGCCAGCAGTGTCGACAGGGGAAGGGGCGAGCAGTACTTC.

The genes are TRBV28 and TRBJ2-2; 13 bases align to TRBD2. CDR3 size: 17 residues. With 6 bases clipped from V and 5 bases from J, the junction kept 9 bases outside the gene matches. CDR1 is MDHEN, CDR2 SYDVKM, per germline. CDR3 sequence: CASSAGLAGPGTGELFF. The DNA for the CDR3 is TGTGCCAGCAGCGCGGGACTAGCGGGACCTGGGACCGGGGAGCTGTTTTTT.

The CDR3 DNA is TGTGCCAGCAGCTTCGGGACTAGCGCTAACACAGATACGCAGTATTTT. This sequence encodes CASSFGTSANTDTQYF. V usage is TRBV7-3 and J usage is TRBJ2-3; 10 nucleotides agree with TRBD2. Per germline, CDR1 SGHTA and CDR2 FQGTGA. V was pared by 3 bases and J by 2 bases, with 5 bases of the junction left unmatched. The CDR3 covers 16 residues.

The gene calls are TRBV18 and TRBJ2-5; TRBD1 matches 10 bases. The CDR3 is 15 residues long. CDR1 KGHSH and CDR2 LQKENI come from the germline V gene. Trimming took 4 bases from V and 5 from J; bases not matched to a gene: 7. The CDR3 sequence: CASSLRQGAGETQYF. The CDR3 DNA reads as TGTGCCAGCTCACTTCGACAGGGGGCAGGGGAGACCCAGTACTTC.

A remark on this clone: The identical CDR3 is also encoded by other nucleotide sequences in the sample. This chain joins TRBV4-1 and TRBJ2-3; weak D call: TRBD2 (6 bases). CDR1 is MGHRA, CDR2 YSYEKL, per germline. There are 15 residues in the CDR3. The V gene lost 0 bases and the J gene lost 1 base, with 8 bases spanning the gap. The CDR3 DNA is TGCGCCAGCAGCCAAGATCCGGGAGGCACAGATACGCAGTATTTT. Encoded protein: CASSQDPGGTDTQYF.

The chain employs TRBV7-8 and TRBJ2-4; weak D call: TRBD1 (6 bases). Per germline, CDR1 SGHVS and CDR2 FQNEAQ. The germline V and J ends were trimmed by 2 bases and 6 bases, with 11 bases remaining between them. The CDR3 is 14 residues long. The CDR3 here is CASSLTTGSNIQYF. CDR3 sequence (DNA): TGTGCCAGCAGCTTAACGACAGGATCAAACATTCAGTACTTC. Full variable domain (outside the CDR3, taken from reference TRBV7-8 and TRBJ2-4): GAGVSQSPRYKVAKRGQDVALRCDPISGHVSLFWYQQALGQGPEFLTYFQNEAQLDKSGLPSDRFFAERPEGSVSTLKIQRTQQEDSAVYLCASSLTTGSNIQYFGAGTRLSVL.